This is a list of T cell receptor beta chains from one sample in a study of beta chain features in type 1 diabetes. Repertoires were generated with immunoSEQ multiplex PCR, while TCRdb's copy carries only in-frame clones and drops some. Of about 250,000 clones in the sample, 12% to 15% were seen once. The sample consisted of naive CD4+ T cells from blood. These TCRs come from a woman aged 40 to 49 in good health. Each CDR3 is given without its conserved first and last residue. Each record gives: V gene, J gene, D gene, CDR3 protein. A D gene is named only where the DNA matches it firmly.

V: TRBV5-1; J: TRBJ1-2; D: TRBD1; CDR3: ASSAQGQGWSYT
V: TRBV9; J: TRBJ1-4; D: TRBD1; CDR3: ASSGTGGTTNEKLF
V: TRBV5-6; J: TRBJ2-2; D: -; CDR3: ASSLNTGELF
V: TRBV1; J: TRBJ2-1; D: -; CDR3: TSSQGVLGSSSSYNEQF
V: TRBV7-9; J: TRBJ2-7; D: -; CDR3: ASSLDVTGSEQY
V: TRBV5-8; J: TRBJ2-3; D: -; CDR3: ASSILRTGDTQY
V: TRBV4-2; J: TRBJ2-3; D: -; CDR3: ASSQAGVGADTQY
V: TRBV7-9; J: TRBJ2-2; D: TRBD1; CDR3: ASSPRAGGSTGELF
V: TRBV5-4; J: TRBJ1-4; D: -; CDR3: ASSLAQGSNEKLF
V: TRBV6-6; J: TRBJ1-5; D: -; CDR3: ASSYGPQGGNQPQH
V: TRBV27; J: TRBJ2-1; D: TRBD2; CDR3: ASSPGLLRSTDNEQF
V: TRBV15; J: TRBJ1-3; D: TRBD1; CDR3: ATSTGERGNTIY
V: TRBV1; J: TRBJ2-5; D: -; CDR3: TSSQRGCQETQY
V: TRBV9; J: TRBJ2-2; D: TRBD2; CDR3: ASSVGGGTGELF
V: TRBV29-1; J: TRBJ1-5; D: TRBD1; CDR3: SVGQGSGQPQH
V: TRBV19; J: TRBJ2-1; D: TRBD1; CDR3: ASSIEGTGGYEQF
V: TRBV4-3; J: TRBJ2-7; D: -; CDR3: ASSQVASSYEQY
V: TRBV2; J: TRBJ2-3; D: TRBD1; CDR3: ASRRTGSHTDTQY